This entry describes one TCR beta chain. Sequencing was performed with immunoSEQ multiplex PCR; in TCRdb, only in-frame clones are kept and a portion is missing. Among around 340,000 clones listed, 70% to 90% were seen once. These data originate in a study of blood T cell repertoires in COVID-19. Study as a whole: Researchers got acute and convalescent COVID-19 samples from the United States, Italy and Spain.

Patients from Seattle were sampled longitudinally, starting during active infection. The CDR3 sequence is 14 residues long. The germline V gene encodes CDR1 MNHEY and CDR2 SVGAGI. V was clipped by 3 bases and J by 6 bases, with 14 bases between them. Sequencing input: peripheral blood. The origin of this receptor is a woman aged 55-75 years with COVID-19, enrolled during active disease. The V and J genes are TRBV6-5 and TRBJ1-2; D gene ambiguous. CDR3 residues: CASSYTDRRDGYTF. The CDR3 bases are TGTGCCAGCAGTTATACGGACCGGCGGGATGGCTACACCTTC.